Listed below are T cell receptor beta chains from one sample, sequenced in a study of T cell responses to AZD1222 COVID-19 vaccine. The repertoire was sequenced with immunoSEQ multiplex PCR; TCRdb's copy has only in-frame clones and lacks some. Among 150,000 to 200,000 clones listed, approximately 94% were seen once. The source material was peripheral blood, sampled 28 days after the second AZD1222 dose. The receptors here all came from an adult who received the AZD1222 COVID-19 vaccine. CDR3s include the opening cysteine and the closing phenylalanine or tryptophan. D genes are given only for firm matches. Where a row states a size, it is once, few, many or the class of an expanded clone; other rows omit it.

CDR3	DNA	D	size	V	J
CASSPRIEAFF	TGTGCCAGCAGCCCACGCATTGAAGCTTTCTTT	NA	NA	TRBV6-6	TRBJ1-1
CASFNQYLDTEAFF	TGTGCTTCGTTCAATCAGTACTTGGACACTGAAGCTTTCTTT	NA	NA	TRBV19	TRBJ1-1
CASSQDRARETQYF	TGTGCCAGCAGCCAAGACAGGGCACGAGAGACCCAGTACTTC	NA	NA	TRBV3-1/TRBV3-2	TRBJ2-5
CASSPPGGNEKLFF	TGTGCCAGCTCACCACCGGGAGGGAATGAAAAACTGTTTTTT	NA	NA	TRBV18	TRBJ1-4
CAIRDEDREGTEAFF	TGTGCCATCAGGGACGAGGACAGGGAGGGCACTGAAGCTTTCTTT	TRBD1	once	TRBV10-3	TRBJ1-1
CASSHSSRDSRAGYTF	TGCGCCAGCAGCCATTCGTCCCGGGACAGTCGAGCTGGCTACACCTTC	TRBD1	few	TRBV4-3	TRBJ1-2
CASSIGGQGTSLAEAFF	TGTGCCAGTAGTATTGGGGGACAGGGGACGTCGCTCGCTGAAGCTTTCTTT	TRBD1	NA	TRBV19	TRBJ1-1
CASSKEVPPWNRVFGANVLTF	TGTGCCAGCAGCAAAGAAGTCCCACCGTGGAACCGTGTCTTTGGGGCCAACGTCCTGACTTTC	NA	NA	TRBV21-1	TRBJ2-6
CASSYSGGLRNEQFF	TGTGCCAGCAGTTACTCGGGGGGCCTTCGGAATGAGCAGTTCTTC	NA	NA	TRBV6-5	TRBJ2-1
CASSLGRLNEKLFF	TGTGCCAGCAGCTTGGGCCGGCTAAATGAAAAACTGTTTTTT	NA	once	TRBV7-2	TRBJ1-4
CASSSPGRSVTEAFF	TGTGCCAGCAGTTCACCGGGACGTTCGGTCACTGAAGCTTTCTTT	NA	NA	TRBV28	TRBJ1-1
CASSVGLAGGRGETQYF	TGTGCCAGCAGCGTGGGACTAGCGGGAGGGAGGGGTGAGACCCAGTACTTC	TRBD2	once	TRBV9	TRBJ2-5
CASSLTFSRSYNEQFF	TGTGCCAGCAGCTTAACTTTCTCGCGCTCCTACAATGAGCAGTTCTTC	NA	NA	TRBV7-3	TRBJ2-1
CASSGGVKTTEAFF	TGTGCCAGTAGTGGAGGGGTCAAGACCACTGAAGCTTTCTTT	NA	NA	TRBV19	TRBJ1-1
CASSLGLAYEQYF	TGTGCCAGCAGCTTAGGACTGGCCTACGAGCAGTACTTC	NA	NA	TRBV11-2	TRBJ2-7
CVSSSGGEVLYGYTF	TGTGTCAGCAGTTCGGGGGGGGAGGTCTTGTATGGCTACACCTTC	NA	NA	TRBV28	TRBJ1-2
CASSSDKGGAGELFF	TGTGCCAGCAGCAGCGACAAAGGGGGTGCCGGGGAGCTGTTTTTT	NA	NA	TRBV6-5	TRBJ2-2
CASSEAGSYGYTF	TGTGCCAGCAGTGAAGCCGGTAGCTATGGCTACACCTTC	NA	NA	TRBV2	TRBJ1-2
CASSAGTVSPETQYF	TGTGCCAGCAGCGCCGGGACAGTTTCTCCAGAGACCCAGTACTTC	TRBD1	NA	TRBV9	TRBJ2-5
CASSGDRGKNQPQHF	TGTGCCAGTTCCGGGGACAGGGGTAAAAATCAGCCCCAGCATTTT	TRBD1	NA	TRBV6-5	TRBJ1-5